The rows below give T cell receptor beta chains drawn from one sample of a study of post-analysis software for immune sequencing data. One entry per CDR3 protein results from TCRdb running MiXCR on the PCR reads. The sample lists a few hundred thousand distinct CDR3 sequences, 39% occurring once. The sequencing input was blood. These receptors originate from a girl aged 2 to 9 with multiple sclerosis. Both conserved end residues are part of each CDR3. The D gene is left open where the match is weak. Clone size is not always given. Where it is, it says once, few, many or a class for expanded clones.

v_call: TRBV13
cdr3_length: 17
clone_size: -
d_call: TRBD2
j_call: TRBJ2-3
cdr3_aa: CASSLNPAGGSTDTQYF
cdr3_nt: TGTGCCAGCAGCTTAAATCCAGCGGGGGGAAGCACAGATACGCAGTATTTT

v_call: TRBV14
cdr3_length: 13
clone_size: -
d_call: -
j_call: TRBJ2-7
cdr3_aa: CASSQDLSYEQYF
cdr3_nt: TGTGCCAGCAGCCAAGACCTCTCCTACGAGCAGTACTTC

v_call: TRBV20-1
cdr3_length: 14
clone_size: -
d_call: -
j_call: TRBJ2-1
cdr3_aa: CSARAASVYNEQFF
cdr3_nt: TGCAGTGCTAGAGCGGCTAGCGTCTACAATGAGCAGTTCTTC

v_call: TRBV7-2
cdr3_length: 13
clone_size: -
d_call: -
j_call: TRBJ2-7
cdr3_aa: CASSHRELYEQYF
cdr3_nt: TGTGCCAGCAGCCACCGGGAGTTATACGAGCAGTACTTC

v_call: TRBV6-2/TRBV6-3
cdr3_length: 15
clone_size: once
d_call: -
j_call: TRBJ2-1
cdr3_aa: CASSYSGQPDNEQFF
cdr3_nt: TGTGCCAGCAGTTACTCTGGACAGCCTGACAATGAGCAGTTCTTC

v_call: TRBV12-3/TRBV12-4
cdr3_length: 15
clone_size: few
d_call: -
j_call: TRBJ1-4
cdr3_aa: CASSPNRALNEKLFF
cdr3_nt: TGTGCCAGCAGTCCTAACAGGGCATTAAATGAAAAACTGTTTTTT

v_call: TRBV4-1
cdr3_length: 17
clone_size: few
d_call: TRBD2
j_call: TRBJ2-5
cdr3_aa: CASSRTSGGASWETQYF
cdr3_nt: TGCGCCAGCAGCCGGACTAGCGGGGGGGCCTCATGGGAGACCCAGTACTTC

v_call: TRBV28
cdr3_length: 16
clone_size: -
d_call: -
j_call: TRBJ2-7
cdr3_aa: CASSFRSITSSYEQYF
cdr3_nt: TGTGCCAGCAGTTTCCGGAGCATCACCTCCTCCTACGAGCAGTACTTC

v_call: TRBV4-3
cdr3_length: 15
clone_size: few
d_call: -
j_call: TRBJ2-7
cdr3_aa: CASSQDRAGSYEQYF
cdr3_nt: TGCGCCAGCAGCCAAGATCGAGCGGGCTCCTACGAGCAGTACTTC

v_call: TRBV2
cdr3_length: 14
clone_size: -
d_call: TRBD2
j_call: TRBJ2-1
cdr3_aa: CANHRRENFIEQFF
cdr3_nt: TGTGCCAACCACAGGCGGGAGAATTTCATTGAGCAGTTCTTC

v_call: TRBV12-3/TRBV12-4
cdr3_length: 11
clone_size: -
d_call: -
j_call: TRBJ2-5
cdr3_aa: CASSSYGPQYF
cdr3_nt: TGTGCCAGCAGTTCCTACGGTCCCCAGTACTTC

v_call: TRBV12-3/TRBV12-4
cdr3_length: 16
clone_size: few
d_call: -
j_call: TRBJ1-5
cdr3_aa: CASSLGTPDSNQPQHF
cdr3_nt: TGTGCCAGCAGTTTAGGGACACCAGATAGCAATCAGCCCCAGCATTTT

v_call: TRBV4-1
cdr3_length: 15
clone_size: few
d_call: -
j_call: TRBJ2-4
cdr3_aa: CASSRVFLPKNIQYF
cdr3_nt: TGCGCCAGCAGCCGGGTTTTTCTTCCCAAAAACATTCAGTACTTC

v_call: TRBV12-5
cdr3_length: 15
clone_size: -
d_call: -
j_call: TRBJ1-5
cdr3_aa: CASGRQDYSNQPQHF
cdr3_nt: TGTGCTAGTGGCCGTCAAGATTATAGCAATCAGCCCCAGCATTTT

v_call: TRBV29-1
cdr3_length: 14
clone_size: few
d_call: TRBD2
j_call: TRBJ2-3
cdr3_aa: CSAETRTSEDTQYF
cdr3_nt: TGCAGCGCCGAGACCAGGACTAGCGAGGATACGCAGTATTTT

v_call: TRBV12-3/TRBV12-4
cdr3_length: 15
clone_size: -
d_call: TRBD1
j_call: TRBJ2-1
cdr3_aa: CASTIPGQGNNEQFF
cdr3_nt: TGTGCCAGCACGATCCCGGGACAGGGGAACAATGAGCAGTTCTTC

v_call: TRBV20-1
cdr3_length: 14
clone_size: -
d_call: TRBD1
j_call: TRBJ2-7
cdr3_aa: CSARGQGNLYEQYF
cdr3_nt: TGCAGTGCTAGGGGACAGGGTAACCTCTACGAGCAGTACTTC

v_call: TRBV10-3
cdr3_length: 11
clone_size: -
d_call: -
j_call: TRBJ2-3
cdr3_aa: CAISDESRMYF
cdr3_nt: TGTGCCATCAGTGACGAGAGTAGAATGTATTTT

v_call: TRBV18
cdr3_length: 14
clone_size: -
d_call: -
j_call: TRBJ2-4
cdr3_aa: CASSSTTAKNIQYF
cdr3_nt: TGTGCCAGCTCGTCAACAACAGCCAAAAACATTCAGTACTTC

v_call: TRBV14
cdr3_length: 15
clone_size: -
d_call: TRBD1
j_call: TRBJ2-7
cdr3_aa: CASSLTQGALREQYF
cdr3_nt: TGTGCCAGCAGCCTTACACAGGGGGCATTAAGGGAGCAGTACTTC

v_call: TRBV12-3/TRBV12-4
cdr3_length: 15
clone_size: few
d_call: TRBD2
j_call: TRBJ2-7
cdr3_aa: CASSPPRREKNEQYF
cdr3_nt: TGTGCCAGCAGTCCCCCTAGGCGGGAGAAGAACGAGCAGTACTTC

v_call: TRBV5-1
cdr3_length: 15
clone_size: -
d_call: TRBD1
j_call: TRBJ1-1
cdr3_aa: CASSLAGGQGLQAFF
cdr3_nt: TGCGCCAGCAGCTTGGCCGGAGGACAGGGTCTTCAAGCTTTCTTT

v_call: TRBV29-1
cdr3_length: 13
clone_size: few
d_call: -
j_call: TRBJ1-4
cdr3_aa: CSVSDRKREKLFF
cdr3_nt: TGCAGCGTCTCGGATAGAAAAAGGGAAAAACTGTTTTTT